This T cell receptor beta chain emerged from a study of blood T cells in healthy people across ages. The extraction recovered at least 5.5 micrograms of total RNA per sample. CDR1 and CDR2 (germline): DFQATT, SNEGSKA (reference sequence). V was shortened by 3 bases and J by 3 bases, with 17 bases between the two germline ends. The CDR3 runs to 15 residues. Together with a sample-barcoded 5' primer, a J-beta primer mix was included in a second PCR lasting roughly 6 to 12 cycles. TCRdb analysed the 5' RACE reads with MiXCR anew, one entry per CDR3 protein. The sample lists some 900,000 distinct CDR3 sequences; around 28% were seen once. At least ten counts were recorded for this clonotype.

The chain links TRBV20-1 to TRBJ2-5; D perhaps matches TRBD2 (6 bases). The specimen was blood. The clonotype originates from a woman aged 80 or over in good health. Written as DNA, the CDR3 is TGCAGTGCTAGCCCTAGCCTAGCGCGGGAAGAGACCCAGTACTTC. Translating it yields CSASPSLAREETQYF.